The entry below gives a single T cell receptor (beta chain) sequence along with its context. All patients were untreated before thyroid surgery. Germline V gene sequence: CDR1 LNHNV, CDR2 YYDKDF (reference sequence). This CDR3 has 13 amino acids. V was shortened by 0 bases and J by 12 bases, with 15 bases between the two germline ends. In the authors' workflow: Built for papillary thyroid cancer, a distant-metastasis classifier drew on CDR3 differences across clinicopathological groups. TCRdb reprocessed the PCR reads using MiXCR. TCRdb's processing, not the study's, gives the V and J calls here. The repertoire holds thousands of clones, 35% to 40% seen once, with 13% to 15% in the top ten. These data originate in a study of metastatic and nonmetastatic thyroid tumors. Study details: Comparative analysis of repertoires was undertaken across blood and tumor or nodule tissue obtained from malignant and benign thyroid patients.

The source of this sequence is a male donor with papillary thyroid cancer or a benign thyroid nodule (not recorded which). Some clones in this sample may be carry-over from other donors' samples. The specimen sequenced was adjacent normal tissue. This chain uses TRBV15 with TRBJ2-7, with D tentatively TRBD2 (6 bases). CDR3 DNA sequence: TGTGCCACCAGCAGAGAGGGGGGAGGTCGAGTGTACTTC. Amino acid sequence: CATSREGGGRVYF.